This entry lists 32 T cell receptor beta chains sequenced from one sample in a study of blood T cell repertoires in COVID-19. Generated by immunoSEQ multiplex PCR, the TCRdb table keeps only in-frame clones and is missing some. Here the sample spans fewer than 200,000 clones, about 74% being singletons. Sequenced sample: peripheral blood. These TCRs come from a woman over 75 with acute or convalescent COVID-19.

V gene TRBV19 combines with J gene TRBJ2-3, with 10 bases identical to TRBD2. After removal of 7 bases from V and 5 bases from J, the junction contained 6 bases not matched to a gene. The CDR3 has 14 amino acids. CDR1 is LNHDA, CDR2 SQIVND, per germline (reference sequence). CDR3 DNA sequence: TGTGCCAGTAAGGAACTAGCGGGACAAGATACGCAGTATTTT. Protein sequence: CASKELAGQDTQYF.

The chain is built from TRBV3-1 (or the pseudogene TRBV3-2) and TRBJ1-5; tentatively, D is TRBD1 (6 bases). Germline loops: CDR1 LGHDT, CDR2 YNNKEL (reference sequence). The V gene lost 3 bases and the J gene lost 7 bases, with 16 bases spanning the gap. The CDR3 extends over 15 amino acids. CDR3: CASSQDTGNWQPQHF. The CDR3, as DNA: TGTGCCAGCAGCCAGGATACAGGGAACTGGCAGCCCCAGCATTTT.

A few counts support this clone. V gene TRBV3-1 (or the pseudogene TRBV3-2) combines with J gene TRBJ1-5, with TRBD1 identical over 9 bases. V lost 2 bases, J lost 4 bases, and 6 bases stayed unmatched. CDR3 length: 16 amino acids. CDR1 is LGHDT and CDR2 is YNNKEL in the germline V gene (reference sequence). CDR3 nucleotide sequence: TGTGCCAGCAGCCAATCAGACAGGGGGAGAAATCAGCCCCAGCATTTT. Its protein product is CASSQSDRGRNQPQHF.

The V and J genes are TRBV6-5 and TRBJ2-2, with D possibly matching TRBD1 (6 bases). The ends were cut back, 7 bases at V and 5 bases at J, with 14 bases in the middle. The CDR3 has 14 residues. Germline V gene lookup returns CDR1 MNHEY and CDR2 SVGAGI. The CDR3 reads CASTGAGRTGELFF. For the CDR3, the DNA is TGTGCCAGCACAGGGGCTGGTAGGACCGGGGAGCTGTTTTTT.

This sequence joins TRBV2 and TRBJ2-1; TRBD1 aligns across 9 bases. The CDR3 sequence is 14 residues long. V trimming: 8 bases; J trimming: 6 bases; junction bases outside the gene matches: 8. Germline lookup yields CDR1 SNHLY and CDR2 FYNNEI. CDR3: CASQRGQGFNEQFF. The CDR3 nucleotides are TGTGCCAGCCAACGGGGACAGGGCTTCAATGAGCAGTTCTTC. Full variable domain (missing parts from reference TRBV2 and TRBJ2-1): EPEVTQTPSHQVTQMGQEVILRCVPISNHLYFYWYRQILGQKVEFLVSFYNNEISEKSEIFDDQFSVERPDGSNFTLKIRSTKLEDSAMYFCASQRGQGFNEQFFGPGTRLTVL.

This sequence joins TRBV5-1 and TRBJ2-5; D is unresolved. V lost 0 bases and J lost 0, with 6 bases in between. Germline V gene sequence: CDR1 SGHRS, CDR2 YFSETQ. CDR3 length: 14 residues. The DNA of the CDR3 is TGCGCCAGCAGCTTGGGGCAAGACCAAGAGACCCAGTACTTC. Protein sequence: CASSLGQDQETQYF. The variable domain in full, completed from reference TRBV5-1 and TRBJ2-5, reads KAGVTQTPRYLIKTRGQQVTLSCSPISGHRSVSWYQQTPGQGLQFLFEYFSETQRNKGNFPGRFSGRQFSNSRSEMNVSTLELGDSALYLCASSLGQDQETQYFGPGTRLLVL.

This clone was counted ten times or more. The chain employs TRBV6-5 and TRBJ1-2; 7 bases map to TRBD1. Germline CDR1 MNHEY, CDR2 SVGAGI. Germline trimming cut 5 bases from V and 6 bases from J; bases unmatched to any gene: 9. This CDR3 contains 14 residues. Written as DNA, the CDR3 is TGTGCCAGCAGTAGGGACAGCGTTTTGAATGGCTACACCTTC. As protein: CASSRDSVLNGYTF.

The rearrangement joins TRBV6-6 to TRBJ2-2, with D possibly TRBD2 on 6 matching bases. V was pared by 5 bases and J by 0 bases, with 10 bases between. The V gene's germline CDR1 is MNHNY and CDR2 SVGAGI (reference sequence). This CDR3 is 15 amino acids long. Written as DNA, the CDR3 is TGTGCCAGCAGTCGTACTAGCACGAACACCGGGGAGCTGTTTTTT. It yields the protein CASSRTSTNTGELFF.

V gene TRBV7-2 combines with J gene TRBJ1-5, with 9 bases lining up with TRBD1. V lost 5 bases to trimming and J lost 2 bases; unmatched junction nucleotides: 1. Per germline, CDR1 SGHTA and CDR2 FQGNSA. The CDR3 runs 14 residues. CDR3 loop: CASSRTGGNQPQHF. CDR3 nucleotides: TGTGCCAGCAGCCGGACAGGGGGCAATCAGCCCCAGCATTTT.

The table lists this clone with a few counts. This sequence joins TRBV6-1 and TRBJ2-7, with 8 bases aligning to TRBD1. The CDR3 has 13 amino acids. The trim removed 1 base at V and 11 bases at J, leaving 7 bases unmatched. Per germline, CDR1 MNHNS and CDR2 SASEGT. CDR3 bases: TGTGCCAGCAGTGAAGTTAACGCGGGACAGGAGTACTTC. It is translated as CASSEVNAGQEYF.

This sequence joins TRBV25-1 and TRBJ2-7; 7 bases fit TRBD1. The CDR3 contains 15 residues. J was trimmed by 2 bases and V by 2 bases; bases with no gene match: 6. CDR1 MGHDK and CDR2 SYGVNS come from the germline V gene. The CDR3 DNA sequence: TGTGCCAGCAGTGAAGTGGACAGGACCACCTACGAGCAGTACTTC. Translated, it gives CASSEVDRTTYEQYF.

The chain joins TRBV30 to TRBJ1-2, with 7 bases identical to TRBD1. The V gene end was trimmed by 3 bases and the J gene end by 4 bases; junction bases not matched to a gene: 11. The CDR3 totals 15 residues. CDR1 is GTSNPN, CDR2 SVGIG, per germline (reference sequence). CDR3 loop: CAWRAIGDRAYGYTF. CDR3 DNA: TGTGCCTGGAGGGCTATTGGTGACAGGGCCTATGGCTACACCTTC. Complete variable domain (other parts from reference TRBV30 and TRBJ1-2): SQTIHQWPATLVQPVGSPLSLECTVEGTSNPNLYWYRQAAGRGLQLLFYSVGIGQISSEVPQNLSASRPQDRQFILSSKKLLLSDSGFYLCAWRAIGDRAYGYTFGSGTRLTVV.

V gene TRBV10-2 combines with J gene TRBJ2-1; 8 bases fit TRBD2. The germline CDR1 and CDR2 sequences are WSHSY and SAAADI. V lost 5 bases to trimming and J lost 8 bases; unmatched junction nucleotides: 14. The CDR3 extends over 16 amino acids. The CDR3 loop reads CASSPEGKGLVHEQFF. In DNA, the CDR3 is TGCGCCAGCAGTCCCGAGGGTAAGGGACTAGTGCATGAGCAGTTCTTC.

The chain combines TRBV4-3 with TRBJ2-1; 9 bases map to TRBD2. Germline loops: CDR1 LGHNA, CDR2 YSLEER. The length of the CDR3 is 17 residues. The trim removed 2 bases at V and 6 bases at J, leaving 11 bases unmatched. This CDR3 is CASSQLFGAGGPNEQFF. For the CDR3, the DNA is TGCGCCAGCAGCCAATTATTCGGCGCGGGAGGGCCCAATGAGCAGTTCTTC.

V and J are TRBV3-1 (or the pseudogene TRBV3-2) and TRBJ1-3; 10 bases match TRBD1. The CDR3 totals 15 residues. CDR1 LGHDT and CDR2 YNNKEL come from the germline V gene (reference sequence). The V and J ends lost 3 bases and 4 bases, in that order; junction bases with no gene match: 3. In nucleotides, the CDR3 is TGTGCCAGCAGCCACGGGACAGGGGACGGAAACACCATATATTTT. Translating gives CASSHGTGDGNTIYF.

This clone was recorded a few times. This sequence joins TRBV3-1 (or the pseudogene TRBV3-2) and TRBJ2-7, with TRBD2 as a possible D gene (6 bases). V lost 6 bases, J lost 3 bases, and 12 bases lay in between. The CDR3 totals 13 residues. Germline V gene lookup returns CDR1 LGHDT and CDR2 YNNKEL (reference sequence). The CDR3 nucleotides read TGTGCCAGCAGTTCATTAGCGGACTACGAGCAGTACTTC. As protein: CASSSLADYEQYF.

The chain uses TRBV2 and TRBJ2-7; the D gene is possibly TRBD1 (7 bases). Germline V lookup: CDR1 SNHLY, CDR2 FYNNEI. Trimming cost V 10 bases and J 7 bases, with 23 bases left between them. The CDR3 is made up of 14 amino acids. For the CDR3, the DNA is TGTGCCAACTCTCCTTCCCCAGGGGGGCAAGAGCAGTACTTC. This codes for CANSPSPGGQEQYF.

The J gene is TRBJ2-1, the V gene TRBV5-1; TRBD2 matches 8 bases. Germline values: CDR1 SGHRS, CDR2 YFSETQ. The CDR3 covers 15 residues. V trimming: 5 bases; J trimming: 5 bases; junction bases outside the gene matches: 9. CDR3 in amino acids: CASSFGLAVDNEQFF. CDR3 coding DNA: TGCGCCAGCAGTTTTGGACTAGCCGTCGACAATGAGCAGTTCTTC.

The CDR3 DNA reads as TGTGCCAGTAGTACCGCCGGGACAGGGGCGACCGTGGAAGCTTTCTTT. Translation: CASSTAGTGATVEAFF. The chain combines TRBV19 with TRBJ1-1; TRBD1 matches 10 bases. V gave up 4 bases and J gave up 8 bases; unmatched junction bases: 13. The germline gives CDR1 LNHDA, CDR2 SQIVND (reference sequence). The CDR3 runs to 16 residues. Drawing the rest from reference TRBV19 and TRBJ1-1, the complete variable domain is DGGITQSPKYLFRKEGQNVTLSCEQNLNHDAMYWYRQDPGQGLRLIYYSQIVNDFQKGDIAEGYSVSREKKESFPLTVTSAQKNPTAFYLCASSTAGTGATVEAFFGQGTRLTVV.

V gene TRBV9 combines with J gene TRBJ2-1, with 9 positions matching TRBD2. The V segment lost 6 bases and the J segment 9 bases; nucleotides outside the gene matches: 13. This CDR3 has 15 residues. Germline values: CDR1 SGDLS, CDR2 YYNGEE. The CDR3 sequence is CASIPGASGAGEQFF. CDR3 bases: TGTGCCAGCATCCCCGGGGCTAGCGGGGCGGGTGAGCAGTTCTTC.

The chain uses TRBV4-1 and TRBJ1-2, with D possibly TRBD1 on 6 matching bases. Trimming left V 0 bases short and J 2 bases short, with 10 bases between. Germline V lookup: CDR1 MGHRA, CDR2 YSYEKL. There are 15 residues in the CDR3. The CDR3 DNA sequence: TGCGCCAGCAGCCAAGATGGCAGGGGAAACTATGGCTACACCTTC. Translation gives CASSQDGRGNYGYTF.

This clone was recorded at least ten times. The CDR3 sequence is CASSLSPTGLMNTEAFF. CDR3 nucleotide sequence: TGTGCCAGCAGTTTAAGCCCCACAGGGTTGATGAACACTGAAGCTTTCTTT. The rearrangement uses TRBV27 and TRBJ1-1, with a possible D match to TRBD1 (6 bases). V lost 2 bases to trimming and J lost 0 bases, with 16 bases between them. The germline V gene encodes CDR1 MNHEY and CDR2 SMNVEV (reference sequence). The CDR3 is 17 residues long.

The rearrangement uses TRBV3-1 (or the pseudogene TRBV3-2) and TRBJ1-2; D is undetermined. V lost 2 bases and J lost 7, with 8 bases in between. The CDR3 contains 12 residues. CDR1 and CDR2 from the germline V gene are LGHDT and YNNKEL (reference sequence). CDR3 residues: CASSQSEVGYTF. In DNA, the CDR3 is TGTGCCAGCAGCCAAAGTGAGGTTGGCTACACCTTC.

The V and J genes are TRBV5-1 and TRBJ2-5; possibly TRBD1 for D (5 bases). The CDR3 contains 15 residues. V lost 3 bases to trimming and J lost 1 base, with 13 bases between them. Germline CDR1 reads SGHRS; CDR2 reads YFSETQ. The CDR3 region is CASSSPDRVQETQYF. The DNA for the CDR3 is TGCGCCAGCAGCTCTCCCGACAGAGTCCAAGAGACCCAGTACTTC.

The chain has TRBV30 and TRBJ1-6, with D tentatively TRBD1 (5 bases). V was trimmed by 4 bases and J by 7 bases, leaving 8 bases between them. This CDR3 contains 12 residues. The germline gives CDR1 GTSNPN, CDR2 SVGIG (reference sequence). Here the CDR3 DNA reads TGTGCCTGGAAATCAGGGAATTCACCCCTCCACTTT. Residues: CAWKSGNSPLHF.

CDR3 nucleotides: TGCGCCAGCAGCCAAGAAGTGGCTAGCGGGGGCCAAGAGACCCAGTACTTC. It is translated as CASSQEVASGGQETQYF. The rearrangement links TRBV4-1 to TRBJ2-5; TRBD2 matches 10 bases. The J segment lost 1 base and the V segment lost 0 bases, leaving 5 bases of the junction unmatched. This CDR3 comprises 17 residues. In germline, CDR1 is MGHRA, CDR2 YSYEKL.

The chain is built from TRBV19 and TRBJ2-4, with D maybe TRBD1 (6 bases). The germline CDR1 and CDR2 sequences are LNHDA and SQIVND (reference sequence). V lost 5 bases and J 3 bases, leaving 11 bases between the germline ends. The CDR3 spans 14 residues. In nucleotides, the CDR3 is TGTGCCAGTAGTCAGTCAGGGGACAAAAACATTCAGTACTTC. Protein: CASSQSGDKNIQYF.

The chain employs TRBV13 and TRBJ2-7; D is perhaps TRBD1 (6 bases). The germline CDR1 and CDR2 sequences are PRHDT and FYEKMQ (reference sequence). The V and J ends lost 3 bases and 4 bases respectively, with 10 bases between them. This CDR3 has 13 residues. The CDR3 bases are TGTGCCAGCAGCTTTTCGGACAGTTACGAGCAGTACTTC. Translating gives CASSFSDSYEQYF.

The chain uses TRBV7-8 and TRBJ1-6; the D gene is possibly TRBD1 (6 bases). Trimming stripped 1 base from V and 7 bases from J, with 8 bases between. Germline lookup yields CDR1 SGHVS and CDR2 FQNEAQ. The CDR3 totals 14 residues. The CDR3 coding sequence is TGTGCCAGCAGCTTAGACCAGGGGAATTCACCCCTCCACTTT. This encodes CASSLDQGNSPLHF.

This clone has only a few counts. The same CDR3 also results from other DNA sequences found in this sample. J is TRBJ2-1 and V is TRBV27, with a weak D call TRBD1 (5 bases). Germline CDR1 reads MNHEY; CDR2 reads SMNVEV (reference sequence). CDR3 length equals 15 residues. V was cut by 6 bases and J by 0 bases, with 12 bases left in between. CDR3: CASSPGQSSYNEQFF. CDR3 in DNA: TGTGCCAGCAGCCCCGGACAATCCTCCTACAATGAGCAGTTCTTC.

This chain uses TRBV27 with TRBJ1-2, with D possibly matching TRBD1 (5 bases). V lost 5 bases to trimming and J lost 4 bases, with 20 bases between them. The CDR3 sequence is 16 residues long. The germline gives CDR1 MNHEY, CDR2 SMNVEV (reference sequence). CDR3 DNA sequence: TGTGCCAGCAGTGACCTTGGGGCTGGGGGAGGCTATGGCTACACCTTC. Translating it yields CASSDLGAGGGYGYTF.

The chain couples TRBV6-1 to TRBJ2-7; 10 nucleotides align to TRBD1. Trimming at V came to 2 bases and at J to 2 bases, leaving 9 bases not matched to a gene. This CDR3 is 17 amino acids long. Germline CDR1 is MNHNS and CDR2 is SASEGT. In DNA, the CDR3 is TGTGCCAGCAGTGAACAGACAGGGGGCAGGTTGGCCTACGAGCAGTACTTC. Its protein is CASSEQTGGRLAYEQYF.